The 32 T cell receptor beta chains reported below all come from one sample, sequenced in a study of sequential checkpoint blockade in melanoma. Profiling relied on immunoSEQ multiplex PCR, and the TCRdb table lists in-frame clones only, not all of them. The sample includes roughly 2,500 clones, 20% to 25% seen only once; the top ten take 18%. Treatment defined: randomized to nivolumab then ipilimumab (arm A) or the reverse (arm B). This sample comprised tumor tissue (inferred from file names), obtained from a patient given nivolumab and ipilimumab in sequence. These receptor sequences come from a human donor with melanoma.

By share of the sample, this clone is medium-sized (0.01 to 0.1%). The gene calls are TRBV28 and TRBJ2-7; D may be TRBD1 (6 bases). The germline V gene has CDR1 MDHEN and CDR2 SYDVKM. The CDR3 runs to 13 residues. Trimming left V 4 bases short and J 3 bases short, with 10 bases between. The DNA for the CDR3 is TGTGCCAGCAGTTGGTACAGGGACTACGAGCAGTACTTC. Amino acid sequence: CASSWYRDYEQYF.

This clone was detected many times. V is TRBV4-1 and J is TRBJ2-7; D might be TRBD2 (5 bases). CDR3 length: 17 amino acids. CDR1 is MGHRA, CDR2 YSYEKL, per germline. Trimming took 0 bases from V and 0 from J, leaving 15 bases between them. The CDR3 sequence is CASSQESGGAISYEQYF. CDR3 bases: TGCGCCAGCAGCCAAGAAAGTGGAGGCGCAATCTCCTACGAGCAGTACTTC.

This chain joins TRBV29-1 and TRBJ1-2, with 9 bases fitting TRBD1. The CDR3 extends over 14 amino acids. Germline V CDR1 and CDR2: SQVTM, ANQGSEA. J gave up 8 bases and V 6 bases, and 13 bases lay outside the gene matches. The CDR3 DNA sequence: TGCAGCGTGACATACCAACAGGGGGCGCGAGGCTACACCTTC. Amino acid sequence: CSVTYQQGARGYTF. Combining the CDR3 with reference TRBV29-1 and TRBJ1-2 gives the whole variable domain SAVISQKPSRDICQRGTSLTIQCQVDSQVTMMFWYRQQPGQSLTLIATANQGSEATYESGFVIDKFPISRPNLTFSTLTVSNMSPEDSSIYLCSVTYQQGARGYTFGSGTRLTVV.

V gene TRBV23-1 combines with J gene TRBJ2-1; D not resolved. Being an ORF, TRBV23-1 has a function that is uncertain. The CDR3 has 13 amino acids. Trimming took 0 bases from V and 0 from J, leaving 0 bases between them. CDR3 in DNA: TGCGCCAGCAGTCAATCCTCCTACAATGAGCAGTTCTTC. This encodes CASSQSSYNEQFF.

This clone is medium-sized within its sample. The chain is built from TRBV23-1 and TRBJ1-1; 7 nucleotides match TRBD1. TRBV23-1 is an ORF, and what it does is uncertain. The CDR3 spans 13 residues. The trim removed 7 bases at V and 4 bases at J, leaving 6 bases unmatched. The CDR3 DNA follows: TGCGCCAGCACCCTAAAGGGGGCCACTGAAGCTTTCTTT. Encoded protein: CASTLKGATEAFF.

This chain joins TRBV6-8 and TRBJ2-2; D is ambiguous. Germline CDR1 and CDR2: MNHGY and SAAAGT. CDR3 length: 12 amino acids. V gave up 5 bases and J gave up 7 bases, with 8 bases separating them. CDR3 residues: CASSLLVGELFF. Here the CDR3 DNA reads TGTGCCAGCAGTCTCCTGGTCGGGGAGCTGTTTTTT.

The genes are TRBV19 and TRBJ1-5, with TRBD1 matching 7 bases. The germline gives CDR1 LNHDA, CDR2 SQIVND (reference sequence). The CDR3 runs 15 residues. V trimming: 6 bases; J trimming: 0 bases; junction bases outside the gene matches: 5. CDR3 in amino acids: CASRTDRYSNQPQHF. CDR3 in DNA: TGTGCCAGTAGGACGGACAGGTATAGCAATCAGCCCCAGCATTTT.

V gene TRBV14 combines with J gene TRBJ2-7, with D perhaps TRBD1 or TRBD2 (5 bases each). Looked up from germline, CDR1 is SGHDN and CDR2 is FVKESK. This CDR3 is built from 15 residues. With 1 base removed from V and 7 bases from J, the gap between germline ends came to 17 bases. CDR3 coding DNA: TGTGCCAGCAGCCAAGCCGTCACAGGCACGGGGGAGCAGTACTTC. Translation gives CASSQAVTGTGEQYF.

The chain has TRBV19 and TRBJ2-1, with TRBD2 matching over 9 bases. This CDR3 is 17 amino acids long. The J segment lost 9 bases and the V segment lost 3 bases, leaving 15 bases of the junction unmatched. Germline V gene sequence: CDR1 LNHDA, CDR2 SQIVND (reference sequence). Here the CDR3 reads CASSIFAGGSKSGEQFF. The CDR3 coding sequence is TGTGCCAGTAGTATTTTTGCGGGGGGGTCAAAATCGGGTGAGCAGTTCTTC. Full variable domain (rest looked up from reference TRBV19 and TRBJ2-1): DGGITQSPKYLFRKEGQNVTLSCEQNLNHDAMYWYRQDPGQGLRLIYYSQIVNDFQKGDIAEGYSVSREKKESFPLTVTSAQKNPTAFYLCASSIFAGGSKSGEQFFGPGTRLTVL.

This clone was seen at least ten times. The rearrangement joins TRBV23-1 to TRBJ2-3, with 10 positions matching TRBD2. TRBV23-1 is treated as an ORF (open reading frame) with a function not yet certain. CDR3 length: 15 residues. Germline trimming cut 6 bases from V and 6 bases from J; bases unmatched to any gene: 9. As DNA, the CDR3 is TGCGCCAGCAGCCAAGCGGGAGGGCACACCGATACGCAGTATTTT. Translating gives CASSQAGGHTDTQYF.

This clone is deemed medium-sized. J is TRBJ2-7 and V is TRBV4-1; D not resolved. The CDR3 covers 14 residues. Trimming cost V 1 base and J 2 bases, with 9 bases left between them. Germline CDR1 reads MGHRA; CDR2 reads YSYEKL. The chain's CDR3 is CASSQGSATYEQYF. CDR3 in DNA: TGCGCCAGCAGCCAAGGGTCGGCGACCTACGAGCAGTACTTC.

The chain links TRBV10-2 to TRBJ1-1, with 9 bases aligning to TRBD1. Germline values: CDR1 WSHSY, CDR2 SAAADI. This CDR3 is 17 amino acids long. V shed 6 bases and J 1 base; nucleotides not matched to a gene: 12. The CDR3 DNA follows: TGCGCCAGCAGAAAACCGGGACAGGGTGAGAAGAACACTGAAGCTTTCTTT. This codes for CASRKPGQGEKNTEAFF.

There are a few counts of this clone. The chain couples TRBV19 to TRBJ2-7; 7 positions agree with TRBD2. The V segment lost 5 bases and the J segment 2 bases; nucleotides outside the gene matches: 6. Germline V gives CDR1 LNHDA, CDR2 SQIVND (reference sequence). The CDR3 runs 14 residues. The CDR3 nucleotides are TGTGCCAGTAGTTCGTCTAGCGGAACCTACGAGCAGTACTTC. Protein product: CASSSSSGTYEQYF.

This clone is categorized as medium-sized. This sequence joins TRBV11-3 and TRBJ1-4; D is unclear. Between the trimmed V and J ends, which lost 2 bases and 5 bases, there was a span of 15 bases. Germline assignment: CDR1 SGHNT and CDR2 YENEEA. The CDR3 is 16 amino acids. Here the CDR3 reads CASSLRKGLPNEKLFF. CDR3 coding DNA: TGTGCCAGCAGCTTACGTAAGGGCCTCCCAAATGAAAAACTGTTTTTT.

The chain has TRBV28 and TRBJ1-3; the D gene is possibly TRBD1 (5 bases). The CDR3 is 15 residues long. Trimming took 4 bases from V and 1 from J, leaving 11 bases between them. Per germline, CDR1 MDHEN and CDR2 SYDVKM. Here the CDR3 reads CASSSPGGSGNTIYF. In nucleotides, the CDR3 is TGTGCCAGCAGTTCCCCCGGGGGGTCTGGAAACACCATATATTTT.

This clone was observed at least ten times. The CDR3 spells CASSDYPREADYGYTF. As DNA, the CDR3 is TGTGCCAGCAGCGATTACCCCAGGGAAGCGGACTATGGCTACACCTTC. The rearrangement uses TRBV7-4 and TRBJ1-2, with a tentative D call TRBD1 (5 bases). V lost 5 bases to trimming and J lost 3 bases, with 19 bases between them. From germline, CDR1 is SGHVT and CDR2 SQSDAQ. The CDR3 runs to 16 residues. Drawing the rest from reference TRBV7-4 and TRBJ1-2, the complete variable domain is GAGVSQSPRYKVAKRGRDVALRCDSISGHVTLYWYRQTLGQGSEVLTYSQSDAQRDKSGRPSGRFSAERPERSVSTLKIQRTEQGDSAVYLCASSDYPREADYGYTFGSGTRLTVV.

The chain carries TRBV18 and TRBJ2-5; D call uncertain. CDR1 and CDR2 (germline): KGHSH, LQKENI. This CDR3 comprises 13 residues. The ends were cut back, 5 bases at V and 5 bases at J, with 12 bases in the middle. This chain's CDR3 is CASSSQSLETQYF. In DNA, the CDR3 is TGTGCCAGCTCATCTCAATCGCTGGAGACCCAGTACTTC. Combining the CDR3 with reference TRBV18 and TRBJ2-5 gives the whole variable domain NAGVMQNPRHLVRRRGQEARLRCSPMKGHSHVYWYRQLPEEGLKFMVYLQKENIIDESGMPKERFSAEFPKEGPSILRIQQVVRGDSAAYFCASSSQSLETQYFGPGTRLLVL.

This clone occurred many times. The chain recombines TRBV7-6 with TRBJ2-7; 7 positions agree with TRBD1. In germline, CDR1 is SGHVS, CDR2 FNYEAQ. The CDR3 is made up of 14 amino acids. The V gene end was trimmed by 4 bases and the J gene end by 5 bases; junction bases not matched to a gene: 8. This chain's CDR3 is CASSSSTGTDEQYF. CDR3 DNA sequence: TGTGCCAGCAGCTCATCGACCGGGACAGACGAGCAGTACTTC.

This clone has at least ten counts. The genes are TRBV11-3 and TRBJ2-7, with D perhaps TRBD2 (6 bases). This CDR3 spans 14 amino acids. CDR1 SGHNT and CDR2 YENEEA come from the germline V gene. Trimming pared 2 bases from V and 3 bases from J, leaving 11 bases between. This CDR3 is CASSLKGGNYEQYF. CDR3 nucleotide sequence: TGTGCCAGCAGCTTAAAGGGCGGGAACTACGAGCAGTACTTC.

This chain connects TRBV30 to TRBJ1-5, with D possibly matching TRBD1 (5 bases). CDR3 length equals 15 residues. CDR1 is GTSNPN, CDR2 SVGIG, per germline (reference sequence). The V and J ends lost 0 bases and 1 base respectively, with 10 bases between them. This CDR3 reads CAWSVAGPSNQPQHF. The CDR3 nucleotides read TGTGCCTGGAGTGTCGCGGGGCCCAGCAATCAGCCCCAGCATTTT.

By share of the sample, this clone is medium-sized (0.01 to 0.1%). The chain carries TRBV6-8 and TRBJ2-5; D tentatively reads TRBD1 or TRBD2 (5 bases each). This CDR3 is built from 14 residues. Trimming left V 5 bases short and J 3 bases short, with 13 bases between. CDR1 MNHGY and CDR2 SAAAGT come from the germline V gene. The DNA of the CDR3 is TGTGCCAGCAGTGGCCGGGACGGGAAAGAGACCCAGTACTTC. Protein product: CASSGRDGKETQYF.

This clone was recorded a few times. The V and J genes are TRBV30 and TRBJ2-5; D might be TRBD1 or TRBD2, each matching 5 bases. V dropped 0 bases and J dropped 5 bases, with 13 bases sitting between them. The germline V gene has CDR1 GTSNPN and CDR2 SVGIG (reference sequence). There are 14 residues in the CDR3. The CDR3, as DNA: TGTGCCTGGAGTGTACCCGCCAGGGAGGAGACCCAGTACTTC. Amino acid sequence: CAWSVPAREETQYF.

The J gene is TRBJ2-7, the V gene TRBV4-1; D remains ambiguous. CDR3 length: 16 residues. V lost 0 bases, J lost 0 bases, and 12 bases lay in between. From germline, CDR1 is MGHRA and CDR2 YSYEKL. The CDR3 nucleotides are TGCGCCAGCAGCCAAGATGACGCGACTGGCTCCTACGAGCAGTACTTC. Protein: CASSQDDATGSYEQYF.

The chain joins TRBV19 to TRBJ1-2, with D possibly being TRBD1 (6 bases). The V end was cut by 5 bases, the J end by 3 bases, with 10 bases between. Germline V gives CDR1 LNHDA, CDR2 SQIVND (reference sequence). The CDR3 has 13 amino acids. In DNA form, the CDR3 reads TGTGCCAGTAGTCTCAGACAGGACTATGGCTACACCTTC. This gives the protein CASSLRQDYGYTF. Looking up the rest from reference TRBV19 and TRBJ1-2 gives the full variable domain: DGGITQSPKYLFRKEGQNVTLSCEQNLNHDAMYWYRQDPGQGLRLIYYSQIVNDFQKGDIAEGYSVSREKKESFPLTVTSAQKNPTAFYLCASSLRQDYGYTFGSGTRLTVV.

Only a few counts were recorded for this clone. V gene TRBV30 combines with J gene TRBJ1-6; possibly TRBD1 for D (6 bases). Germline V lookup: CDR1 GTSNPN, CDR2 SVGIG (reference sequence). The V end was cut by 1 base, the J end by 7 bases, with 8 bases between. The CDR3 consists of 13 residues. The CDR3 reads CAWSGRGNSPLHF. In nucleotides, the CDR3 is TGTGCCTGGAGTGGCAGGGGAAATTCACCCCTCCACTTT.

The V and J genes are TRBV5-1 and TRBJ2-7; 10 bases map to TRBD1. The CDR3 sequence is 15 residues long. Germline CDR1 SGHRS, CDR2 YFSETQ. After removal of 2 bases from V and 2 bases from J, the junction contained 4 bases not matched to a gene. CDR3 nucleotide sequence: TGCGCCAGCAGCTTACTCGGGACAGGGGCCTACGAGCAGTACTTC. Translating gives CASSLLGTGAYEQYF.

This clone was detected many times. The DNA of the CDR3 is TGTGCCAGCAGCTTATTTGGAGGACTTGACGAGCAGTACTTC. Translated: CASSLFGGLDEQYF. The chain joins TRBV11-3 to TRBJ2-7, with D perhaps matching TRBD2 (5 bases). The germline CDR1 and CDR2 sequences are SGHNT and YENEEA. V was pared by 2 bases and J by 5 bases, with 13 bases between. The CDR3 sequence is 14 residues long.

As to this clone: At one of its ends the junction is not consistent with the germline gene, which may arise from a read error. DNA for the CDR3: TGTGCCAGCAGGATGGGGAGACAGGGAAGTATCTTC. Translation gives CASRMGRQGSIF. The rearrangement uses TRBV6-8 and TRBJ2-7; 7 bases align to TRBD1. This CDR3 spans 12 amino acids. Germline-derived CDR1 and CDR2 are MNHGY and SAAAGT.

This clone is termed medium-sized. The rearrangement joins TRBV11-3 to TRBJ2-6; unclear D gene. The CDR3 sequence is 15 residues long. In germline, CDR1 is SGHNT, CDR2 YENEEA. Trimming cost V 5 bases and J 0 bases, with 8 bases left between them. DNA of the CDR3: TGTGCCAGCAGCCGCGCGGACTCTGGGGCCAACGTCCTGACTTTC. Translated: CASSRADSGANVLTF.

The genes are TRBV28 and TRBJ1-6; 7 nucleotides align to TRBD1. V lost 5 bases and J lost 7; bases outside the gene matches: 8. Germline CDR1 reads MDHEN; CDR2 reads SYDVKM. This CDR3 contains 15 residues. This CDR3 is CASSPRQGANSPLHF. DNA of the CDR3: TGTGCCAGCAGTCCTAGACAGGGAGCAAATTCACCCCTCCACTTT.

This sequence joins TRBV9 and TRBJ2-7, with TRBD2 matching over 9 bases. The CDR3 contains 15 residues. Germline CDR1 reads SGDLS; CDR2 reads YYNGEE. After removal of 1 base from V and 12 bases from J, the junction contained 14 bases not matched to a gene. CDR3 DNA: TGTGCCAGCAGCGTATCAGAGACTAGCGGCACGCACCGGTACTTC. Translating gives CASSVSETSGTHRYF.

The chain carries TRBV16 and TRBJ1-2, with D maybe TRBD1 (5 bases). The germline V gene has CDR1 KGHSY and CDR2 FQNENV. This CDR3 spans 12 amino acids. The V gene lost 4 bases and the J gene lost 7 bases, with 10 bases spanning the gap. The CDR3 spells CASSPKGLGYTF. For the CDR3, the DNA is TGTGCCAGCAGCCCGAAGGGGCTTGGCTACACCTTC.